This T cell receptor (beta chain) appears in the sequencing data of a study of T cells in Graves' hyperthyroidism and ophthalmopathy. Newly diagnosed hyperthyroidism, duration under 2 months, in patients aged 18 to 65. The CDR3 consists of 12 residues. V was cut by 5 bases and J by 5 bases, with 8 bases left in between. CDR1 SGHAT and CDR2 FQNNGV come from the germline V gene. The CDR3 regions of TCR beta were amplified from RNA transcripts. HTBI primers were the set used in a first-round RT-PCR of the TCR CDR3. Each CDR3 protein is one row after TCRdb ran MiXCR on the multiplex PCR reads. The sample shows some 510,000 distinct CDR3 sequences, about 20% of them seen only once.

Specimen: blood. The source of this sequence is a man younger than 30 with Graves' hyperthyroidism. The gene calls are TRBV11-2 and TRBJ2-3, with D unresolved. The DNA of the CDR3 is TGTGCCAGCAGCACAATAGGAGATACGCAGTATTTT. This translates into CASSTIGDTQYF.